This T cell receptor beta chain was sequenced during a study of cytomegalovirus exposure and HLA in healthy donors. Study-level points and caveats: Evidence from a later analysis indicated that most CMV-associated TCR beta chains looked HLA-restricted.

PCR involved 60 Vbeta and 13 Jbeta primers. Sequencing was performed with immunoSEQ multiplex PCR; in TCRdb, only in-frame clones are kept and a portion is missing. This table holds some 200,000 clones, 80% to 85% found once. A word on this clone: Its cognate antigen is unknown.

With V trimmed by 3 bases and J by 13 bases, 8 bases remained unmatched. The CDR3 extends over 13 amino acids. Germline CDR1 is MNHEY and CDR2 is SMNVEV (reference sequence). The V call is TRBV27, the J call TRBJ2-1, with 8 bases identical to TRBD2. Source material: PBMCs. This TCR came from a woman between 50 and 59 years old in good health and CMV-seropositive. The CDR3 is CASSFDQREKQFF. Written as DNA, the CDR3 is TGTGCCAGCAGTTTTGACCAGCGGGAGAAACAGTTCTTC.